This TCR beta chain emerged from a study of CD8 T cells in ankylosing spondylitis. Study results and caveats: Significant enrichment of disease-linked clones was reportedly seen in matched ankylosing spondylitis synovial fluid. Several of the motif variants were reported before in synovial fluid and blood from reactive arthritis. One TCR beta motif, made up of several highly homologous variants, appeared characteristic of ankylosing spondylitis blood.

Per germline, CDR1 SQVTM and CDR2 ANQGSEA. The V gene end was trimmed by 6 bases and the J gene end by 0 bases; junction bases not matched to a gene: 2. The CDR3 is 13 residues long. In regard to this clonotype: No antigen is known for it.

For TCR beta, libraries came from quantitative 5'-RACE with molecular barcodes. TCRdb processed the 5' RACE reads anew with MiXCR; each CDR3 protein has one entry. The table shows some 350,000 distinct CDR3 sequences, with around 15% occurring only once. The chain links TRBV29-1 to TRBJ2-1; 7 bases are a match to TRBD1. The clonotype was recovered from a male donor with ankylosing spondylitis or in good health (not recorded which). The sequenced sample consisted of blood, either unsorted or a sorted T cell fraction (not recorded which). CDR3 region: CSVRGSSYNEQFF. DNA for the CDR3: TGCAGCGTCAGGGGGAGCTCCTACAATGAGCAGTTCTTC.